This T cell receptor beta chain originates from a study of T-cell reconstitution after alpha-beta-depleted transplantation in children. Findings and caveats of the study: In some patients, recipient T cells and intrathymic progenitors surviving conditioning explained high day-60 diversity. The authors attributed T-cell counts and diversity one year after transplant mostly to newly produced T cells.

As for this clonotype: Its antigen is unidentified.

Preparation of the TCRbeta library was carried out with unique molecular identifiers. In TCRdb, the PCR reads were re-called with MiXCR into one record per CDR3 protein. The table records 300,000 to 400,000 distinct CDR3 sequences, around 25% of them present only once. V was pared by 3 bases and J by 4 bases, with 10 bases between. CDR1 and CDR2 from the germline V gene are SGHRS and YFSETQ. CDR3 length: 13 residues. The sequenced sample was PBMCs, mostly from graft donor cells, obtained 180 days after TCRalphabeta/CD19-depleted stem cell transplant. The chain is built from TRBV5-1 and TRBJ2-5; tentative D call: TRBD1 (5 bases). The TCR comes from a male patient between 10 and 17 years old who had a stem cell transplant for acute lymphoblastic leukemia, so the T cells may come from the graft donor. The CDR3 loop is CASSSMGRETQYF. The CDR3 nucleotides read TGCGCCAGCAGCTCAATGGGGCGAGAGACCCAGTACTTC. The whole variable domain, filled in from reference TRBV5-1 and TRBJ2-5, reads KAGVTQTPRYLIKTRGQQVTLSCSPISGHRSVSWYQQTPGQGLQFLFEYFSETQRNKGNFPGRFSGRQFSNSRSEMNVSTLELGDSALYLCASSSMGRETQYFGPGTRLLVL.